What follows is one T cell receptor beta chain and its context. The antigen is undetermined. Germline CDR1 is MNHNY and CDR2 is SVGAGI (reference sequence). The V segment lost 6 bases and the J segment 3 bases; nucleotides outside the gene matches: 5. The CDR3 consists of 14 residues. The protocol was immunoSEQ multiplex PCR, while the TCRdb copy is restricted to in-frame clones and leaves out a portion. This sample has 15,000 to 20,000 clones; under 80% occur once, and the top ten carry roughly 5%. This sample stems from a study of T cell repertoires in ileal Crohn's disease. Study-level background: Less than 45% were active smokers at surgery; median disease duration was around 8 years.

Study-wide results and caveats: Every patient over 26.8% clonality showed endoscopic recurrence. Sorted CD8 T cells held more high-frequency clones than CD4.

Sequencing was done on a sample of ileal tissue. This sequence originates from an adult with Crohn's disease. This chain connects TRBV6-6 to TRBJ1-1, with 9 bases matching TRBD1. CDR3 residues: CASRTRQGDTEAFF. The CDR3 nucleotides are TGTGCCAGCAGGACCCGACAGGGGGACACTGAAGCTTTCTTT.